The 11 T cell receptor beta chains in this list originate from one sample, sequenced in a study of cytomegalovirus exposure and HLA in healthy donors. The PCR was carried out with 60 Vbeta primers and 13 Jbeta primers. TCRdb's copy holds only in-frame clones and misses some; the assay was immunoSEQ multiplex PCR. The sample contains around 41,000 clones, 51% of which appear only once. The sequencing input was PBMCs. These receptors came from a man aged 55 to 70 in good health and CMV-seronegative.

The chain uses TRBV30 and TRBJ1-5, with 8 bases fitting TRBD1. The CDR3 runs 15 residues. The germline V gene has CDR1 GTSNPN and CDR2 SVGIG (reference sequence). V was pared by 1 base and J by 5 bases, with 7 bases of the junction left unmatched. The CDR3 reads CAWSEHRGGYQPQHF. CDR3 in DNA: TGTGCCTGGAGTGAACACAGGGGGGGGTATCAGCCCCAGCATTTT. Filled out from reference TRBV30 and TRBJ1-5, the complete variable domain reads SQTIHQWPATLVQPVGSPLSLECTVEGTSNPNLYWYRQAAGRGLQLLFYSVGIGQISSEVPQNLSASRPQDRQFILSSKKLLLSDSGFYLCAWSEHRGGYQPQHFGDGTRLSIL.

The chain links TRBV2 to TRBJ2-3; unclear D gene. The germline V and J ends were trimmed by 7 bases and 0 bases, with 11 bases remaining between them. CDR1 is SNHLY, CDR2 FYNNEI, per germline. The CDR3 totals 14 residues. CDR3 loop: CASTPRASTDTQYF. As DNA, the CDR3 is TGTGCCAGCACCCCCCGAGCCAGCACAGATACGCAGTATTTT. Full variable domain (outside the CDR3, taken from reference TRBV2 and TRBJ2-3): EPEVTQTPSHQVTQMGQEVILRCVPISNHLYFYWYRQILGQKVEFLVSFYNNEISEKSEIFDDQFSVERPDGSNFTLKIRSTKLEDSAMYFCASTPRASTDTQYFGPGTRLTVL.

V and J are TRBV5-6 and TRBJ1-2, with D possibly matching TRBD1 (5 bases). CDR3 length equals 14 residues. V was clipped by 0 bases and J by 3 bases, with 9 bases between them. Germline-derived CDR1 and CDR2 are SGHDT and YYEEEE. CDR3 region: CASSLGGDDYGYTF. The CDR3 DNA sequence: TGTGCCAGCAGCTTGGGGGGCGATGACTATGGCTACACCTTC.

This chain links TRBV2 with TRBJ2-7; TRBD1 might be the D (5 bases). Germline V gene data show CDR1 as SNHLY and CDR2 as FYNNEI. The CDR3 runs to 15 residues. V was clipped by 5 bases and J by 0 bases, with 14 bases between them. The CDR3 DNA reads TGTGCCAGCAGTTATCCAGGGTATAGCTCCTACGAGCAGTACTTC. Translated, it gives CASSYPGYSSYEQYF.

CDR3 sequence reads: CAWSLRGGLVNEQYF. CDR3 sequence (DNA): TGTGCCTGGAGCCTAAGGGGGGGTTTAGTCAACGAGCAGTACTTC. This chain joins TRBV30 and TRBJ2-7; perhaps TRBD2 as D (7 bases). The length of the CDR3 is 15 residues. Germline CDR1 reads GTSNPN; CDR2 reads SVGIG (reference sequence). Trimming took off 3 bases at V and 5 bases at J, with 20 bases between the two ends.

V usage is TRBV30 and J usage is TRBJ2-3; D gene unclear. This CDR3 has 13 amino acids. Germline lookup yields CDR1 GTSNPN and CDR2 SVGIG (reference sequence). The V end lost 7 bases, the J end lost 2 bases, and 13 bases lay between the germline ends. Written as DNA, the CDR3 is TGTGCCTCCACAAGACTCGACACAGATACGCAGTATTTT. It specifies CASTRLDTDTQYF.

The chain is built from TRBV30 and TRBJ2-1, with D possibly matching TRBD1 (5 bases). This CDR3 is built from 11 residues. Germline V gives CDR1 GTSNPN, CDR2 SVGIG (reference sequence). V was trimmed by 4 bases and J by 6 bases, leaving 7 bases between them. The CDR3 DNA reads as TGTGCCTGGACCCAGGGCAATGAGCAGTTCTTC. Encoded protein: CAWTQGNEQFF.

This clone was recorded a few times. V gene TRBV28 combines with J gene TRBJ1-1; no reliable D call. The V gene's germline CDR1 is MDHEN and CDR2 SYDVKM. Trimming cost V 8 bases and J 6 bases, with 10 bases left between them. The CDR3 has 11 residues. CDR3 region: CASRGRPEAFF. CDR3 coding DNA: TGTGCCAGCCGCGGGAGGCCTGAAGCTTTCTTT.

This chain links TRBV19 with TRBJ2-2, with unresolved D. This CDR3 contains 14 residues. Germline CDR1 is LNHDA and CDR2 is SQIVND (reference sequence). V lost 3 bases to trimming and J lost 4 bases, with 9 bases between them. Here the CDR3 reads CASSISAGTGELFF. The CDR3 DNA is TGTGCCAGTAGTATCTCGGCAGGCACCGGGGAGCTGTTTTTT.

This chain uses TRBV5-1 with TRBJ2-1, with TRBD2 matching 7 bases. Germline assignment: CDR1 SGHRS and CDR2 YFSETQ. Germline trimming cut 0 bases from V and 8 bases from J; bases unmatched to any gene: 8. The CDR3 runs to 15 residues. The CDR3 DNA reads as TGCGCCAGCAGCTTGGAATTAGCGGGTACGGATGAGCAGTTCTTC. The encoded protein is CASSLELAGTDEQFF.

The V gene is TRBV28, the J gene TRBJ2-7, with a possible D match to TRBD2 (5 bases). With 3 bases removed from V and 4 bases from J, the gap between germline ends came to 19 bases. Per the germline V gene, CDR1 is MDHEN and CDR2 is SYDVKM. This CDR3 is built from 16 residues. The CDR3, as DNA: TGTGCCAGCAGTTTGTCGGACTTTACGAACGGGTACGAGCAGTACTTC. Translated, it gives CASSLSDFTNGYEQYF.